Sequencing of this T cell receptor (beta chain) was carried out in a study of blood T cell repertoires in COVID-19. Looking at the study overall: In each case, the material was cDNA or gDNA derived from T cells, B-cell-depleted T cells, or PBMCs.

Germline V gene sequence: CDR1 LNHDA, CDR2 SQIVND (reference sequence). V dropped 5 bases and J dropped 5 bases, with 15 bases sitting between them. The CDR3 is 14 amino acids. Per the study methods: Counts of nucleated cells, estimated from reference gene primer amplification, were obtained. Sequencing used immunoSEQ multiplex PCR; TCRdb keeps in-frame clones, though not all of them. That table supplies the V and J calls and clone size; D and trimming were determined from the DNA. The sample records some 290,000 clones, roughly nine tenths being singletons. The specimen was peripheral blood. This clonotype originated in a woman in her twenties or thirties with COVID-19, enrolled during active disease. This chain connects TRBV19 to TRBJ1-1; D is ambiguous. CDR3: CASSFGTELTEAFF. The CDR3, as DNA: TGTGCCAGTAGTTTCGGAACAGAGCTAACTGAAGCTTTCTTT.